Here is one T cell receptor beta chain with its context. This sample is drawn from a study of blood T cell repertoires in COVID-19. For the study at large: Sites in the United States, Italy and Spain provided acute and convalescent COVID-19 samples. The analysed material was cDNA or gDNA that came from T cells, B-cell-depleted T cells, or PBMCs.

The germline CDR1 and CDR2 sequences are LNHDA and SQIVND (reference sequence). The germline V and J ends were trimmed by 7 bases and 4 bases, with 11 bases remaining between them. The CDR3 length is 13 residues. In the authors' workflow: Estimates of nucleated cell counts were drawn from the amplification of reference gene primers. Here immunoSEQ multiplex PCR was the method, and the copy in TCRdb shows in-frame clones only, minus some. V, J and clone size derive from that table, while D and trimming were established from the DNA sequence. The profile shows 55,000 to 80,000 clones, about 76% of them singletons.

The chain carries TRBV19 and TRBJ1-3; D is perhaps TRBD1 (6 bases). Sequencing used peripheral blood. This TCR derives from a human donor in a cohort sampled during active COVID-19. The CDR3: CASTNRVGNTIYF. Here the CDR3 DNA reads TGTGCCAGTACTAACAGGGTCGGAAACACCATATATTTT.